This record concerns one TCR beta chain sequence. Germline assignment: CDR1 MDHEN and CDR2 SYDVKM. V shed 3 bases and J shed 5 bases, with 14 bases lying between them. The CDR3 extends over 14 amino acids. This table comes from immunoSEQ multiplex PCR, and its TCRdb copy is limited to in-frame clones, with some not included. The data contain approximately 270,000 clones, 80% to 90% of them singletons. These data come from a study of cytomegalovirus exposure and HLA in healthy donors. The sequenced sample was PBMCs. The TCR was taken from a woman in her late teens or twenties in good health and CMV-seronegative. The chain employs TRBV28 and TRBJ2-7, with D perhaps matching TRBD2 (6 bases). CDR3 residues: CASSFPDYHHEQYF. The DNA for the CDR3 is TGTGCCAGCAGTTTTCCGGACTATCACCACGAGCAGTACTTC. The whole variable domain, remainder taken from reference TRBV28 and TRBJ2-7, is DVKVTQSSRYLVKRTGEKVFLECVQDMDHENMFWYRQDPGLGLRLIYFSYDVKMKEKGDIPEGYSVSREKKERFSLILESASTNQTSMYLCASSFPDYHHEQYFGPGTRLTVT.